The rows below give T cell receptor beta chains drawn from one sample of a study of shared clonotypes between healthy human individuals. Clones were sequenced by immunoSEQ multiplex PCR, and TCRdb holds only the in-frame ones, with some missing. The sample includes some 1 million clones, roughly 75% seen only once; the top ten take roughly 1.5%. Source material: memory CD4+ T cells sorted from blood. The receptors shown here come from a man in his late teens or twenties in good health. The CDR3 runs from the conserved cysteine through the conserved F or W. The order of the fields is D gene, V gene, clone size, J gene, CDR3 length, CDR3 protein, CDR3 DNA. D genes are given only for firm matches. Where a row states a size, it is once, few, many or the class of an expanded clone; other rows omit it.

D gene: TRBD1; V gene: TRBV28; clone size: .; J gene: TRBJ2-2; CDR3 length: 15; CDR3 protein: CASSPGQGAGGELFF; CDR3 DNA: TGTGCCAGCTCTCCGGGACAGGGGGCTGGCGGGGAGCTGTTTTTT
D gene: .; V gene: TRBV19; clone size: .; J gene: TRBJ1-1; CDR3 length: 13; CDR3 protein: CASSNRERTEAFF; CDR3 DNA: TGTGCCAGTAGTAATAGGGAGAGAACTGAAGCTTTCTTT
D gene: TRBD1; V gene: TRBV28; clone size: .; J gene: TRBJ1-3; CDR3 length: 16; CDR3 protein: CASRGGQGAPGNTIYF; CDR3 DNA: TGTGCCAGCAGGGGGGGACAGGGGGCACCTGGAAACACCATATATTTT
D gene: TRBD1; V gene: TRBV19; clone size: .; J gene: TRBJ2-7; CDR3 length: 15; CDR3 protein: CASSVQTGQSYEQYF; CDR3 DNA: TGTGCCAGTAGTGTACAAACGGGACAGTCCTACGAGCAGTACTTC
D gene: TRBD2; V gene: TRBV7-2; clone size: few; J gene: TRBJ2-7; CDR3 length: 16; CDR3 protein: CASSPKRASGAYEQYF; CDR3 DNA: TGTGCCAGCAGCCCAAAGCGGGCTAGCGGAGCCTACGAGCAGTACTTC
D gene: .; V gene: TRBV6-5; clone size: .; J gene: TRBJ2-3; CDR3 length: 13; CDR3 protein: CASGGPRTDTQYF; CDR3 DNA: TGTGCCAGCGGGGGGCCACGCACAGATACGCAGTATTTT
D gene: .; V gene: TRBV11-2; clone size: .; J gene: TRBJ2-7; CDR3 length: 13; CDR3 protein: CASSSVTFYEQYF; CDR3 DNA: TGTGCCAGCAGTTCGGTCACCTTCTACGAGCAGTACTTC
D gene: TRBD2; V gene: TRBV5-5; clone size: few; J gene: TRBJ2-1; CDR3 length: 16; CDR3 protein: CASSLEGGGATHEQFF; CDR3 DNA: TGTGCCAGCAGCTTGGAAGGCGGGGGGGCCACCCATGAGCAGTTCTTC
D gene: .; V gene: TRBV7-3; clone size: .; J gene: TRBJ2-2; CDR3 length: 14; CDR3 protein: CASSFNGVTGELFF; CDR3 DNA: TGTGCCAGCAGCTTTAATGGGGTGACCGGGGAGCTGTTTTTT
D gene: .; V gene: TRBV5-4; clone size: once; J gene: TRBJ2-5; CDR3 length: 14; CDR3 protein: CASSFAGVGETQYF; CDR3 DNA: TGTGCCAGCAGCTTCGCAGGGGTGGGGGAGACCCAGTACTTC
D gene: .; V gene: TRBV5-1; clone size: .; J gene: TRBJ2-6; CDR3 length: 15; CDR3 protein: CASSLGGAGANVLTF; CDR3 DNA: TGTGCCAGCAGCTTGGGGGGCGCTGGGGCCAACGTCCTGACTTTC
D gene: TRBD2; V gene: TRBV18; clone size: once; J gene: TRBJ2-7; CDR3 length: 16; CDR3 protein: CASSPPGTSGSYEQYF; CDR3 DNA: TGTGCCAGCTCGCCCCCCGGGACTAGCGGCTCCTACGAGCAGTACTTC
D gene: TRBD1; V gene: TRBV28; clone size: few; J gene: TRBJ1-5; CDR3 length: 13; CDR3 protein: CASSSTGNQPQHF; CDR3 DNA: TGTGCCAGCAGTTCGACAGGGAATCAGCCCCAGCATTTT
D gene: .; V gene: TRBV10-3; clone size: .; J gene: TRBJ1-2; CDR3 length: 12; CDR3 protein: CAISENRDGYTF; CDR3 DNA: TGTGCCATCAGTGAGAACAGGGATGGCTACACCTTC
D gene: .; V gene: TRBV7-8; clone size: once; J gene: TRBJ2-5; CDR3 length: 14; CDR3 protein: CASSLTGYQETQYF; CDR3 DNA: TGTGCCAGCAGCTTAACAGGGTACCAAGAGACCCAGTACTTC
D gene: .; V gene: TRBV18; clone size: .; J gene: TRBJ1-2; CDR3 length: 15; CDR3 protein: CASSLFEEPNYGYTF; CDR3 DNA: TGTGCCAGCTCACTTTTTGAGGAGCCCAACTATGGCTACACCTTC
D gene: .; V gene: TRBV19; clone size: .; J gene: TRBJ1-2; CDR3 length: 14; CDR3 protein: CASRQSGVFYGYTF; CDR3 DNA: TGTGCCAGTAGACAGTCTGGGGTTTTCTATGGCTACACCTTC
D gene: .; V gene: TRBV19; clone size: .; J gene: TRBJ2-2; CDR3 length: 14; CDR3 protein: CASSRSPNTGELFF; CDR3 DNA: TGTGCCAGTAGCCGTTCTCCGAACACCGGGGAGCTGTTTTTT
D gene: .; V gene: TRBV10-3; clone size: .; J gene: TRBJ2-1; CDR3 length: 11; CDR3 protein: CAISDRGNQFF; CDR3 DNA: TGTGCCATCAGTGATAGGGGGAATCAGTTCTTC
D gene: .; V gene: TRBV30; clone size: .; J gene: TRBJ1-1; CDR3 length: 14; CDR3 protein: CAWSVAATNTEAFF; CDR3 DNA: TGTGCCTGGAGTGTAGCAGCGACGAACACTGAAGCTTTCTTT
D gene: TRBD1; V gene: TRBV5-1; clone size: .; J gene: TRBJ2-5; CDR3 length: 15; CDR3 protein: CASSPQGQKQETQYF; CDR3 DNA: TGCGCCAGCAGCCCGCAGGGACAGAAGCAAGAGACCCAGTACTTC
D gene: .; V gene: TRBV19; clone size: .; J gene: TRBJ1-1; CDR3 length: 15; CDR3 protein: CASSRGPPSNTEAFF; CDR3 DNA: TGTGCCAGTAGCCGCGGGCCGCCTTCGAACACTGAAGCTTTCTTT
D gene: .; V gene: TRBV2; clone size: .; J gene: TRBJ2-5; CDR3 length: 13; CDR3 protein: CASSRGPQETQYF; CDR3 DNA: TGTGCCAGCAGCCGGGGGCCTCAAGAGACCCAGTACTTC
D gene: TRBD2; V gene: TRBV19; clone size: .; J gene: TRBJ2-3; CDR3 length: 15; CDR3 protein: CASSPRLAGTDTQYF; CDR3 DNA: TGTGCCAGTAGTCCACGACTAGCTGGTACAGATACGCAGTATTTT
D gene: TRBD1; V gene: TRBV4-1; clone size: .; J gene: TRBJ2-7; CDR3 length: 15; CDR3 protein: CASSQSQGVPYEQYF; CDR3 DNA: TGCGCCAGCAGCCAGAGTCAGGGGGTCCCCTACGAGCAGTACTTC
D gene: .; V gene: TRBV29-1; clone size: .; J gene: TRBJ2-5; CDR3 length: 11; CDR3 protein: CSVVDVETQYF; CDR3 DNA: TGCAGCGTGGTTGACGTGGAGACCCAGTACTTC
D gene: TRBD1; V gene: TRBV30; clone size: once; J gene: TRBJ1-3; CDR3 length: 14; CDR3 protein: CAWSGDRGGNTIYF; CDR3 DNA: TGTGCCTGGAGTGGCGACAGGGGTGGAAACACCATATATTTT
D gene: .; V gene: TRBV6-1; clone size: once; J gene: TRBJ2-3; CDR3 length: 13; CDR3 protein: CASSESLPDTQYF; CDR3 DNA: TGTGCCAGCAGTGAGAGCCTCCCAGATACGCAGTATTTT
D gene: .; V gene: TRBV19; clone size: .; J gene: TRBJ1-1; CDR3 length: 14; CDR3 protein: CASSRPIVSTEAFF; CDR3 DNA: TGTGCCAGTAGTAGGCCAATTGTCAGCACTGAAGCTTTCTTT
D gene: TRBD1; V gene: TRBV19; clone size: .; J gene: TRBJ1-6; CDR3 length: 14; CDR3 protein: CASSTTGGNSPLHF; CDR3 DNA: TGTGCCAGTAGTACGACAGGGGGTAATTCACCCCTCCACTTT
D gene: TRBD1; V gene: TRBV30; clone size: .; J gene: TRBJ1-6; CDR3 length: 12; CDR3 protein: CARDRDPSPLHF; CDR3 DNA: TGTGCCCGGGACAGGGACCCTTCACCCCTCCACTTT
D gene: .; V gene: TRBV30; clone size: .; J gene: TRBJ2-1; CDR3 length: 12; CDR3 protein: CAWSLNRNEQFF; CDR3 DNA: TGTGCCTGGAGCCTAAACCGGAATGAGCAGTTCTTC
D gene: .; V gene: TRBV28; clone size: .; J gene: TRBJ1-6; CDR3 length: 15; CDR3 protein: CASRTSGSRGSPLHF; CDR3 DNA: TGTGCCAGCAGGACCTCGGGCTCCCGGGGTTCACCCCTCCACTTT
D gene: .; V gene: TRBV19; clone size: once; J gene: TRBJ2-7; CDR3 length: 15; CDR3 protein: CATSMGQGGSYEQYF; CDR3 DNA: TGTGCCACCTCTATGGGCCAGGGTGGAAGCTACGAGCAGTACTTC
D gene: .; V gene: TRBV29-1; clone size: .; J gene: TRBJ1-2; CDR3 length: 12; CDR3 protein: CSALAPGGGYTF; CDR3 DNA: TGCAGCGCCCTAGCCCCCGGGGGCGGCTACACCTTC
D gene: .; V gene: TRBV6-5; clone size: .; J gene: TRBJ2-7; CDR3 length: 13; CDR3 protein: CASTRGSDYEQYF; CDR3 DNA: TGTGCCAGCACTAGAGGTTCGGATTACGAGCAGTACTTC
D gene: .; V gene: TRBV7-2; clone size: .; J gene: TRBJ1-6; CDR3 length: 15; CDR3 protein: CASSLTGTHNSPLHF; CDR3 DNA: TGTGCCAGCAGCTTAACGGGGACACATAATTCACCCCTCCACTTT